This T cell receptor (beta chain) was obtained from a study of blood T cell repertoires in COVID-19. At the level of the study: Sites in the United States, Italy and Spain provided acute and convalescent COVID-19 samples. T cells, B-cell-depleted T cells, or PBMCs provided the cDNA or gDNA that served as material.

Per the authors' pipeline: Nucleated cell counts were estimated from reference gene primer amplification. Repertoires were generated with immunoSEQ multiplex PCR, while TCRdb's copy carries only in-frame clones and drops some. Clonal size and the V and J genes are those of that table, whereas D and trimming came from the DNA. The sample comprises under 95,000 clones, around 87% of which are singletons, and 7.4% rests with the top ten. Germline values: CDR1 SGHTA, CDR2 FQGTGA. This CDR3 spans 13 amino acids. V shed 6 bases and J 6 bases; nucleotides not matched to a gene: 7. The chain joins TRBV7-3 to TRBJ1-1; 7 bases are a match to TRBD1. Specimen: peripheral blood. The sequence was collected from a human donor with acute or convalescent COVID-19. The donor label of this sample is uncertain. This CDR3 is CASRRTGRAEAFF. CDR3 DNA sequence: TGTGCCAGCAGACGGACAGGACGGGCTGAAGCTTTCTTT.